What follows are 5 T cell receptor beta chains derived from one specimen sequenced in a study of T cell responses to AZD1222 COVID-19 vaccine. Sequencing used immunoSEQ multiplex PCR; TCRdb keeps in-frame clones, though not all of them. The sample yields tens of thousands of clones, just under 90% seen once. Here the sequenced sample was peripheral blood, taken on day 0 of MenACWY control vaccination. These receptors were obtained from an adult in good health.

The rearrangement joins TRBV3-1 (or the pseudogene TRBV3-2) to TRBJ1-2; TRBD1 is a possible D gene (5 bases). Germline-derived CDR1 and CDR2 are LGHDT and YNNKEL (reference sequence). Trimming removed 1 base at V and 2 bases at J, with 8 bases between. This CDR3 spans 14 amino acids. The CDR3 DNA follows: TGTGCCAGCAGCCAAGGGACACTGAACTATGGCTACACCTTC. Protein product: CASSQGTLNYGYTF.

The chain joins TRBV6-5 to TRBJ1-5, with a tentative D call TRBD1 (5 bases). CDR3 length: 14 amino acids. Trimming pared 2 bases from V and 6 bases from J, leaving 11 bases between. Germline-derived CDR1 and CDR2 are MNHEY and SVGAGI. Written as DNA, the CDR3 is TGTGCCAGCAGTTACAAATACGGGGGTCAGCCCCAGCATTTT. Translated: CASSYKYGGQPQHF.

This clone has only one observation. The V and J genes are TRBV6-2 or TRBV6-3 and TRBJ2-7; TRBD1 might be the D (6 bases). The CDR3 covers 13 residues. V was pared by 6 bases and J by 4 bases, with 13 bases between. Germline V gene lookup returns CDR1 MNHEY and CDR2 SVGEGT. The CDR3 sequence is CASSSQGAYEQYF. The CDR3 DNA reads TGTGCCAGCAGCTCACAGGGTGCGTACGAGCAGTACTTC.

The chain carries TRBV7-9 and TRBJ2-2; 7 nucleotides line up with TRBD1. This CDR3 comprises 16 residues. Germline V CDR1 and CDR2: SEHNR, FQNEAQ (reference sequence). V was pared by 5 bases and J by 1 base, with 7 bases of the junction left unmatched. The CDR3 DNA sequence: TGTGCCAGCAGCCCAGGCCCAGGGGGGAACACCGGGGAGCTGTTTTTT. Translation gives CASSPGPGGNTGELFF.

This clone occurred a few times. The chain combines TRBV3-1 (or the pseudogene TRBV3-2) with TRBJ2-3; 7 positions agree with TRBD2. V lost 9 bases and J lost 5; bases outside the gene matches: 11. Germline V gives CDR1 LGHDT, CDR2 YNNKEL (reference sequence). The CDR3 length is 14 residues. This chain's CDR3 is CASLRAGHGDTQYF. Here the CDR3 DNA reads TGTGCCAGTCTGCGAGCGGGGCACGGAGATACGCAGTATTTT.